Listed here are 9 T cell receptor beta chains from one sample, sequenced in a study of early T cells in non-severe SARS-CoV-2 infection. MiXCR, run by TCRdb on the 5' RACE reads, gives a single entry per CDR3 protein. The sample records 65,000 to 85,000 distinct CDR3 sequences, approximately 11% being singletons. The sample consisted of whole blood, taken at baseline. The receptors derive from an adult who was a healthcare worker with PCR-confirmed SARS-CoV-2 infection or an uninfected control (not recorded which).

This clonotype is labeled as medium-sized (0.01 to 0.1%). The chain recombines TRBV27 with TRBJ1-2, with 8 nucleotides matching TRBD1. The CDR3 covers 15 residues. Germline CDR1 and CDR2: MNHEY and SMNVEV (reference sequence). J was trimmed by 4 bases and V by 0 bases; bases with no gene match: 4. For the CDR3, the DNA is TGTGCCAGCAGTTTATCGGGACAGGCCCTCTATGGCTACACCTTC. Amino acid sequence: CASSLSGQALYGYTF.

The chain joins TRBV20-1 to TRBJ2-7; 11 bases map to TRBD2. The CDR3 is 16 residues long. CDR1 is DFQATT, CDR2 SNEGSKA, per germline (reference sequence). After removal of 6 bases from V and 0 bases from J, the junction contained 10 bases not matched to a gene. Here the CDR3 DNA reads TGCAGTGCCCGAGCACTAGCGGGAGTATCCTCCTACGAGCAGTACTTC. Protein sequence: CSARALAGVSSYEQYF.

This clonotype was observed a handful of times. The chain links TRBV5-1 to TRBJ2-7; D is unclear. Germline V CDR1 and CDR2: SGHRS, YFSETQ. The CDR3 extends over 13 amino acids. V was pared by 3 bases and J by 5 bases, with 12 bases between. CDR3 in amino acids: CASSSVGGNEQYF. The DNA of the CDR3 is TGCGCCAGCAGCTCAGTGGGTGGAAACGAGCAGTACTTC.

The gene calls are TRBV5-6 and TRBJ2-7, with 8 nucleotides matching TRBD2. The CDR3 runs 16 residues. Germline V CDR1 and CDR2: SGHDT, YYEEEE. Trimming cost V 4 bases and J 5 bases; bases outside gene matches: 14. CDR3 DNA: TGTGCCAGCAGCGTAACTAGCGGAGCGGTGATCGACGAGCAGTACTTC. Amino acid sequence: CASSVTSGAVIDEQYF. The whole variable domain, remainder taken from reference TRBV5-6 and TRBJ2-7, is DAGVTQSPTHLIKTRGQQVTLRCSPKSGHDTVSWYQQALGQGPQFIFQYYEEEERQRGNFPDRFSGHQFPNYSSELNVNALLLGDSALYLCASSVTSGAVIDEQYFGPGTRLTVT.

V and J are TRBV6-2 or TRBV6-3 and TRBJ2-3; TRBD2 agrees at 12 bases. The CDR3 has 16 amino acids. V trimming: 6 bases; J trimming: 7 bases; junction bases outside the gene matches: 11. Germline V gene sequence: CDR1 MNHEY, CDR2 SVGEGT. The CDR3 DNA reads as TGTGCCAGCAGCCCGAGGCTAGCGGGAGGGCCCCATACGCAGTATTTT. It translates to CASSPRLAGGPHTQYF.

The sample holds many counts of this clonotype. The chain is built from TRBV7-2 and TRBJ2-1, with TRBD2 matching over 8 bases. Germline lookup yields CDR1 SGHTA and CDR2 FQGNSA. This CDR3 spans 15 amino acids. Losses at the gene ends were 5 bases for V and 2 bases for J; bases not matched to a gene: 5. CDR3 sequence reads: CASSDSGATYNEQFF. The CDR3 region has the DNA TGTGCCAGCAGCGATAGCGGGGCCACCTACAATGAGCAGTTCTTC.

This clonotype was observed a few times. This CDR3 reads CASSRGGLAGGETQYF. The CDR3 coding sequence is TGTGCCAGCAGCCGAGGGGGACTAGCGGGAGGCGAGACCCAGTACTTC. The chain employs TRBV4-2 and TRBJ2-5; TRBD2 agrees at 15 bases. This CDR3 comprises 16 residues. Per germline, CDR1 LGHNA and CDR2 YNFKEQ. Trimming at V came to 4 bases and at J to 5 bases, leaving 5 bases not matched to a gene.

The rearrangement links TRBV6-4 to TRBJ2-3; D is possibly TRBD2 (5 bases). The CDR3 is made up of 14 amino acids. V lost 0 bases to trimming and J lost 6 bases, with 10 bases between them. Germline V gene lookup returns CDR1 MRHNA and CDR2 SNTAGT. The CDR3 DNA is TGTGCCAGCAGTGACTCGGAGGTAACTGATACGCAGTATTTT. It encodes CASSDSEVTDTQYF.

This clonotype has more than one count but fewer than ten. The chain uses TRBV28 and TRBJ2-7; D is unclear. The germline V gene has CDR1 MDHEN and CDR2 SYDVKM. The CDR3 covers 12 residues. The V end was cut by 5 bases, the J end by 6 bases, with 11 bases between. The CDR3 is CASSTHPSEQYF. The CDR3, as DNA: TGTGCCAGCAGTACCCATCCTAGCGAGCAGTACTTC.